The 25 T cell receptor beta chains below were found in one sample sequenced in a study of blood T cells in healthy people across ages. The use of a sample-barcoded 5' primer and a J-beta primer mix characterized a second PCR of about 6 to 11 cycles. From the 5' RACE reads, TCRdb called clonotypes with MiXCR, one entry per CDR3 protein. The table has some 370,000 distinct CDR3 sequences, over 45% seen once; the top ten hold 45% to 55%. The sample was blood. Receptors were obtained from a man aged 55 to 70 in good health.

The V call is TRBV20-1, the J call TRBJ2-7, with a weak D call TRBD2 (5 bases). Germline lookup yields CDR1 DFQATT and CDR2 SNEGSKA (reference sequence). The germline V and J ends were trimmed by 5 bases and 3 bases, with 17 bases remaining between them. The CDR3 loop spans 14 amino acids. CDR3 protein: CSAPERGFGYEQYF. The CDR3 bases are TGCAGTGCTCCCGAAAGAGGGTTTGGCTACGAGCAGTACTTC.

The gene calls are TRBV7-8 and TRBJ2-4, with D unclear. This CDR3 contains 14 residues. Germline-derived CDR1 and CDR2 are SGHVS and FQNEAQ. The V end lost 1 base, the J end lost 9 bases, and 13 bases lay between the germline ends. CDR3 sequence (DNA): TGTGCCAGCAGCTTAGTTTTAGGGAACTCCATTCAGTACTTC. This codes for CASSLVLGNSIQYF. Full variable domain (remainder filled in from reference TRBV7-8 and TRBJ2-4): GAGVSQSPRYKVAKRGQDVALRCDPISGHVSLFWYQQALGQGPEFLTYFQNEAQLDKSGLPSDRFFAERPEGSVSTLKIQRTQQEDSAVYLCASSLVLGNSIQYFGAGTRLSVL.

In this sample, this clonotype turned up a few times. The rearrangement uses TRBV11-1 and TRBJ2-7, with D perhaps TRBD1 or TRBD2 (5 bases each). Germline V gene sequence: CDR1 SGHAT, CDR2 FQDESV (reference sequence). There are 16 residues in the CDR3. The V gene lost 3 bases and the J gene lost 3 bases, with 18 bases spanning the gap. The CDR3, as DNA: TGTGCCAGCAGCTTTAATGTTGGGACCTTGAGCTACGAGCAGTACTTC. The encoded protein is CASSFNVGTLSYEQYF.

V usage is TRBV5-6 and J usage is TRBJ1-2; 8 bases are a match to TRBD1. Germline CDR1 and CDR2: SGHDT and YYEEEE. J was trimmed by 4 bases and V by 3 bases; bases with no gene match: 8. This CDR3 is built from 15 residues. In DNA form, the CDR3 reads TGTGCCAGCAGCTCGAGTCACAGGGGGACCTATGGCTACACCTTC. Amino acids: CASSSSHRGTYGYTF.

The chain carries TRBV9 and TRBJ2-1; D is uncertain. The germline CDR1 and CDR2 sequences are SGDLS and YYNGEE. The length of the CDR3 is 11 residues. V was cut by 2 bases and J by 8 bases, with 5 bases left in between. The CDR3 nucleotides are TGTGCCAGCAGCGTCGGAGATGAGCAGTTCTTC. Its protein product is CASSVGDEQFF.

This clonotype was seen a single time. The chain uses TRBV20-1 and TRBJ2-3; D remains ambiguous. The germline V gene encodes CDR1 DFQATT and CDR2 SNEGSKA (reference sequence). V shed 3 bases and J shed 0 bases, with 13 bases lying between them. CDR3 length: 15 amino acids. Here the CDR3 DNA reads TGCAGTGCTAGTCCTGCCCCTTATAGCACAGATACGCAGTATTTT. Protein product: CSASPAPYSTDTQYF.

The chain has TRBV5-1 and TRBJ2-1; D gene uncertain. V lost 5 bases, J lost 4 bases, and 10 bases lay in between. The CDR3 length is 13 residues. Germline values: CDR1 SGHRS, CDR2 YFSETQ. The CDR3 here is CASRSQEYNEQFF. The CDR3 bases are TGCGCCAGCAGATCCCAGGAATACAATGAGCAGTTCTTC.

This chain links TRBV6-5 with TRBJ1-5; unclear D gene. CDR1 and CDR2 (germline): MNHEY, SVGAGI. V dropped 5 bases and J dropped 2 bases, with 13 bases sitting between them. There are 15 residues in the CDR3. CDR3 residues: CASSERPLGNQPQHF. Written as DNA, the CDR3 is TGTGCCAGCAGTGAGAGACCCCTGGGCAATCAGCCCCAGCATTTT.

The V gene is TRBV14, the J gene TRBJ1-2; possible D gene TRBD1, 5 bases. V dropped 4 bases and J dropped 2 bases, with 8 bases sitting between them. Germline values: CDR1 SGHDN, CDR2 FVKESK. The CDR3 is 13 amino acids. The CDR3 DNA is TGTGCCAGCAGCCGACAGCCGAACTATGGCTACACCTTC. Residues: CASSRQPNYGYTF.

The chain couples TRBV20-1 to TRBJ2-7; D not resolved. The germline gives CDR1 DFQATT, CDR2 SNEGSKA (reference sequence). Between the trimmed V and J ends, which lost 0 bases and 0 bases, there was a span of 15 bases. The CDR3 sequence is 16 residues long. For the CDR3, the DNA is TGCAGTGCTAGAGATCCGCAAAGCTCCCTCTCCTACGAGCAGTACTTC. Encoded protein: CSARDPQSSLSYEQYF.

This clonotype was seen more than once but under ten times. The rearrangement joins TRBV12-5 to TRBJ2-3; 8 bases fit TRBD2. This CDR3 is 14 amino acids long. Germline trimming cut 7 bases from V and 2 bases from J; bases unmatched to any gene: 5. Per the germline V gene, CDR1 is LGHNT and CDR2 is FRNRAP. CDR3 nucleotide sequence: TGTGCTAGTGCCCGGACTAGCCTCACAGATACGCAGTATTTT. Its translation is CASARTSLTDTQYF.

On this clonotype: One end of the junction varies from germline; a read error may be responsible. The chain joins TRBV4-3 to TRBJ2-3; weak D call: TRBD1 (6 bases). This CDR3 is built from 17 residues. Germline CDR1 reads LGHNA; CDR2 reads YSLEER. CDR3: CASSQAPRVLGADAQYF. DNA for the CDR3: TGCGCCAGCAGCCAGGCCCCTCGCGTGCTGGGGGCAGATGCGCAGTATTTT.

The chain joins TRBV29-1 to TRBJ2-1; D tentatively fits TRBD1 or TRBD2 (5 bases each). The CDR3 runs 14 residues. Trimming took 6 bases from V and 7 from J, leaving 19 bases between them. The germline CDR1 and CDR2 sequences are SQVTM and ANQGSEA. CDR3 residues: CSVTGTLRRNEQFF. The CDR3 DNA sequence: TGCAGCGTGACCGGGACCTTGCGTCGTAATGAGCAGTTCTTC.

This clonotype was detected a few times. The V call is TRBV5-1, the J call TRBJ1-2, with 7 bases matching TRBD1. The V segment lost 5 bases and the J segment 1 base; nucleotides outside the gene matches: 8. Germline lookup yields CDR1 SGHRS and CDR2 YFSETQ. CDR3 length: 15 amino acids. The CDR3 bases are TGCGCCAGCAGAGAGACCGGGACAGATAACTATGGCTACACCTTC. Its protein product is CASRETGTDNYGYTF. Complete variable domain (other parts from reference TRBV5-1 and TRBJ1-2): KAGVTQTPRYLIKTRGQQVTLSCSPISGHRSVSWYQQTPGQGLQFLFEYFSETQRNKGNFPGRFSGRQFSNSRSEMNVSTLELGDSALYLCASRETGTDNYGYTFGSGTRLTVV.

This clonotype was counted once. The chain carries TRBV27 and TRBJ2-5, with 7 bases lining up with TRBD2. Germline V CDR1 and CDR2: MNHEY, SMNVEV (reference sequence). J was trimmed by 2 bases and V by 5 bases; bases with no gene match: 11. CDR3 length: 16 residues. The chain's CDR3 is CASSPGASGPQETQYF. The CDR3 DNA sequence: TGTGCCAGCAGTCCCGGGGCTAGCGGACCTCAAGAGACCCAGTACTTC.

This clonotype showed up many times. One base away lies a much larger clone, so this may be a sequencing read error. The CDR3 region is CASSHAGGPSYNEQYF. The CDR3 bases are TGTGCCAGCAGCCATGCGGGAGGGCCATCCTACAATGAGCAGTACTTC. J is TRBJ2-1 and V is TRBV7-2; 9 positions agree with TRBD2. The J call is doubtful: the DNA matches TRBJ2-7 better. The CDR3 contains 16 residues. The germline gives CDR1 SGHTA, CDR2 FQGNSA.

The CDR3 nucleotides are TGTGCCACCAGCAGAGATCAGAAGAGCTATGGCTACACCTTC. It translates to CATSRDQKSYGYTF. This chain joins TRBV15 and TRBJ1-2, with D uncertain. Germline values: CDR1 LNHNV, CDR2 YYDKDF (reference sequence). The CDR3 sequence is 14 residues long. V lost 0 bases and J lost 4, with 9 bases in between.

The chain is built from TRBV28 and TRBJ1-2; D not certain. V lost 10 bases and J lost 0, with 9 bases in between. Germline V gene sequence: CDR1 MDHEN, CDR2 SYDVKM. This CDR3 comprises 12 residues. CDR3 DNA sequence: TGTGCCACTCGGGTAGCTAACTATGGCTACACCTTC. Translation: CATRVANYGYTF.

The genes are TRBV9 and TRBJ2-7; 7 positions agree with TRBD1. From germline, CDR1 is SGDLS and CDR2 YYNGEE. V gave up 4 bases and J gave up 3 bases; unmatched junction bases: 7. This CDR3 has 14 residues. The CDR3 region is CASSPRPGGYEQYF. The CDR3 bases are TGTGCCAGCAGCCCCCGGCCAGGGGGCTACGAGCAGTACTTC.

The chain carries TRBV14 and TRBJ2-3; 10 bases line up with TRBD2. CDR1 and CDR2 (germline): SGHDN, FVKESK. V shed 0 bases, J shed 2 bases, and the junction held 8 bases outside the gene matches. The CDR3 has 18 amino acids. CDR3: CASSQDIQLAGLTDTQYF. The CDR3 DNA is TGTGCCAGCAGCCAAGATATTCAACTAGCGGGACTCACAGATACGCAGTATTTT.

J is TRBJ2-3 and V is TRBV20-1; TRBD1 agrees at 9 bases. V dropped 4 bases and J dropped 1; count of bases not matched to a gene: 6. The CDR3 extends over 15 amino acids. Germline V gene data show CDR1 as DFQATT and CDR2 as SNEGSKA (reference sequence). The CDR3 DNA reads as TGCAGTGCTAATTTACAGGGGGCTGGCACAGATACGCAGTATTTT. It yields the protein CSANLQGAGTDTQYF.

This clonotype has more than one count but fewer than ten. The chain recombines TRBV10-3 with TRBJ2-3; D call uncertain. Trimming left V 2 bases short and J 2 bases short, with 8 bases between. From germline, CDR1 is ENHRY and CDR2 SYGVKD. The CDR3 is 14 amino acids. The CDR3 loop reads CAISERADTDTQYF. The CDR3 bases are TGTGCCATCAGTGAGAGGGCAGACACAGATACGCAGTATTTT.

V usage is TRBV5-6 and J usage is TRBJ2-1; TRBD2 matches 8 bases. The germline V gene has CDR1 SGHDT and CDR2 YYEEEE. The CDR3 totals 13 residues. V lost 4 bases and J lost 5; bases outside the gene matches: 2. DNA for the CDR3: TGTGCCAGCAGCCGGGGGGGCAACAATGAGCAGTTCTTC. Translation: CASSRGGNNEQFF.

This clonotype was recorded once. This chain connects TRBV15 to TRBJ1-3; D perhaps matches TRBD1 (6 bases). V lost 1 base to trimming and J lost 0 bases, with 13 bases between them. Germline CDR1 LNHNV, CDR2 YYDKDF (reference sequence). The CDR3 loop spans 17 amino acids. In DNA form, the CDR3 reads TGTGCCACCAGCAGAGGCCCCGACAGGTTCTCTGGAAACACCATATATTTT. Its protein product is CATSRGPDRFSGNTIYF.

V gene TRBV7-2 combines with J gene TRBJ2-7; 9 bases are shared with TRBD2. CDR1 and CDR2 (germline): SGHTA, FQGNSA. V dropped 5 bases and J dropped 6; count of bases not matched to a gene: 11. There are 15 residues in the CDR3. In nucleotides, the CDR3 is TGTGCCAGCAGCCAAGGGGTAGCGGGAGTCTCCGAGCAGTACTTC. Its translation: CASSQGVAGVSEQYF.